Below, one T cell receptor (beta chain) is given with its context. Clones were sequenced by immunoSEQ multiplex PCR, and TCRdb holds only the in-frame ones, with some missing. This table has over 110,000 clones, 85% to 90% appearing once. The CDR3 length is 17 residues. V lost 0 bases and J 9 bases, leaving 22 bases between the germline ends. CDR1 and CDR2 (germline): SGDLS, YYNGEE. These data come from a study of T cell responses to AZD1222 COVID-19 vaccine. The clonotype originates from an adult in good health. The sample consisted of peripheral blood, taken on day 0 of AZD1222 vaccination. The chain couples TRBV9 to TRBJ2-1; tentatively, D is TRBD1 or TRBD2 (6 bases each). The CDR3 DNA is TGTGCCAGCAGCGTAGGAGGAGCGACTAGGGGGGCAACTGAGCAGTTCTTC. Its protein product is CASSVGGATRGATEQFF.